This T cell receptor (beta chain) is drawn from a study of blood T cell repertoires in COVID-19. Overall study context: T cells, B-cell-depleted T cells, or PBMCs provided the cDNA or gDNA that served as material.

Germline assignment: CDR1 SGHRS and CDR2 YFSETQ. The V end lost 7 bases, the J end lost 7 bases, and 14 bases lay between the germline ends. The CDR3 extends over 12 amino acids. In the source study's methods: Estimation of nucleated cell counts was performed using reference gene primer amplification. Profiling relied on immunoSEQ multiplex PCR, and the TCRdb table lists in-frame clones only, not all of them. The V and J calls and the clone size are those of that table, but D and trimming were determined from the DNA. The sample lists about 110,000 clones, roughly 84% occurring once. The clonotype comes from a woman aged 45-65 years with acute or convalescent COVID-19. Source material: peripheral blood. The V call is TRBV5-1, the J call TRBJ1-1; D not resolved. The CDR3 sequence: CASSMEGDEAFF. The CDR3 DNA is TGCGCCAGCTCCATGGAGGGCGATGAAGCTTTCTTT.